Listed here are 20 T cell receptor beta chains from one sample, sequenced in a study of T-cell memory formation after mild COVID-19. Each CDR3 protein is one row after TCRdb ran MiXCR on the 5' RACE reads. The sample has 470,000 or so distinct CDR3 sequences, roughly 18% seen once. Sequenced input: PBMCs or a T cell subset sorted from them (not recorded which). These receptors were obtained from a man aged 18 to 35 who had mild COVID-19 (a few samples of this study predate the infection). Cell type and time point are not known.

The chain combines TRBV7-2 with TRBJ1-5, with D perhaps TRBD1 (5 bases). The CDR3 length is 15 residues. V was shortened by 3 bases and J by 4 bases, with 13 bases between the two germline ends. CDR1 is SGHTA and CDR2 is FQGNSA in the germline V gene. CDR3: CASSFQGAGNQPQHF. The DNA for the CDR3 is TGTGCCAGCAGCTTCCAGGGAGCGGGTAATCAGCCCCAGCATTTT.

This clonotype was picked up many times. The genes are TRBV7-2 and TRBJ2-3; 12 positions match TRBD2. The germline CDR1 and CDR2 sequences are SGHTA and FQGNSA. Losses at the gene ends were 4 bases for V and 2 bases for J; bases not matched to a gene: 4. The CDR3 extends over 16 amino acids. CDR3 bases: TGTGCCAGCAGCTCAGGACTAGCGGGGTCCACAGATACGCAGTATTTT. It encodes CASSSGLAGSTDTQYF. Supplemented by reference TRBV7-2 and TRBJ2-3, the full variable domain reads GAGVSQSPSNKVTEKGKDVELRCDPISGHTALYWYRQSLGQGLEFLIYFQGNSAPDKSGLPSDRFSAERTGGSVSTLTIQRTQQEDSAVYLCASSSGLAGSTDTQYFGPGTRLTVL.

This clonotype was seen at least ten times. The CDR3 here is CASSLYRGTEAFF. DNA of the CDR3: TGTGCCAGCAGTTTGTACAGGGGCACTGAAGCTTTCTTT. This rearrangement joins TRBV7-2 to TRBJ1-1; 7 bases match TRBD1. The CDR3 consists of 13 residues. Germline trimming cut 6 bases from V and 4 bases from J; bases unmatched to any gene: 5. Germline assignment: CDR1 SGHTA and CDR2 FQGNSA.

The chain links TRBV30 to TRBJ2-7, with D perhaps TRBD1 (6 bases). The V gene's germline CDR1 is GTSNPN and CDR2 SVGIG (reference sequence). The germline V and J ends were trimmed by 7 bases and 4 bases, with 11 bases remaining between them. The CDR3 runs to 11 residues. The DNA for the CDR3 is TGTGCCTTCCAACAGGGTTACGAGCAGTACTTC. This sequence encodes CAFQQGYEQYF.

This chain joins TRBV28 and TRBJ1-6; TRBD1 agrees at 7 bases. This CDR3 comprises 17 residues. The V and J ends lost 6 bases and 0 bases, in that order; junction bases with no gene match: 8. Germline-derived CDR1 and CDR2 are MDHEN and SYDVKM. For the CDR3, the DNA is TGTGCCAGCAGCGGGCGGACAGGAAGCTCCTATAATTCACCCCTCCACTTT. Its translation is CASSGRTGSSYNSPLHF.

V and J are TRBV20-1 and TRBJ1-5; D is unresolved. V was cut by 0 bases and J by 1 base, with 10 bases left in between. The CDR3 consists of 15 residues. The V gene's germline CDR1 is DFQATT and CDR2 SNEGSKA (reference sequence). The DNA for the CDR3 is TGCAGTGCTAGAGATCTCGGCGGAAGCAATCAGCCCCAGCATTTT. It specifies CSARDLGGSNQPQHF.

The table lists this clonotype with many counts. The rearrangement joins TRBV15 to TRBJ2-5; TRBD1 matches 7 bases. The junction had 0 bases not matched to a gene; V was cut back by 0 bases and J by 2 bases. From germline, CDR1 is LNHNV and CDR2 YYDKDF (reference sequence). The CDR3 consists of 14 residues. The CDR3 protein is CATSRDRGQETQYF. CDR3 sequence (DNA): TGTGCCACCAGCAGAGACAGGGGGCAAGAGACCCAGTACTTC.

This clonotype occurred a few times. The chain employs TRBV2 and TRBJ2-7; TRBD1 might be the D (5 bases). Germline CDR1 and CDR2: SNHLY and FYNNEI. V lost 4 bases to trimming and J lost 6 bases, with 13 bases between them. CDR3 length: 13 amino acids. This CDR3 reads CASSVQLRAEQYF. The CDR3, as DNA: TGTGCCAGCAGTGTGCAACTCAGGGCCGAGCAGTACTTC.

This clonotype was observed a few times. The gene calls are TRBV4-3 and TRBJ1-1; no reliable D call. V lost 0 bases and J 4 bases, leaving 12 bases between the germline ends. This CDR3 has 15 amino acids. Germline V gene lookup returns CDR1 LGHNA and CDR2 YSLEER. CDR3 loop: CASSQDPMITTEAFF. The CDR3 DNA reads TGCGCCAGCAGCCAAGATCCTATGATTACCACTGAAGCTTTCTTT.

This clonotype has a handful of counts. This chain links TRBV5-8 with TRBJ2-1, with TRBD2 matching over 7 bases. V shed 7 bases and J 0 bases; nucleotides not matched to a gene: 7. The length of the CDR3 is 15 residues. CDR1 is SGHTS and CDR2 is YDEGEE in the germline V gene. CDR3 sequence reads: CASPWGGNSYNEQFF. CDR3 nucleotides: TGTGCCAGCCCCTGGGGGGGGAACTCCTACAATGAGCAGTTCTTC.

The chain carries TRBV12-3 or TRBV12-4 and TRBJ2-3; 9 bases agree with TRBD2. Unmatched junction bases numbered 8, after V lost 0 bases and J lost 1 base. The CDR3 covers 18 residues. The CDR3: CASSLALPAGGGTDTQYF. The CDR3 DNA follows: TGTGCCAGCAGTTTAGCGCTTCCAGCGGGAGGTGGCACAGATACGCAGTATTTT.

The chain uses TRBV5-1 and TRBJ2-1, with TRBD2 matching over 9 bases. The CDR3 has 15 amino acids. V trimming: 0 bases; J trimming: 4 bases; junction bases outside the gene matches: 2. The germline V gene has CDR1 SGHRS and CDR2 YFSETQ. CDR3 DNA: TGCGCCAGCAGCTTGGGTAGCGGGGGTTACAATGAGCAGTTCTTC. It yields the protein CASSLGSGGYNEQFF.

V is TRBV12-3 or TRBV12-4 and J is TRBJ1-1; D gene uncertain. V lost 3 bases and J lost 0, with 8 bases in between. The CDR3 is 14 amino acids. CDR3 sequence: CASSFGMLNTEAFF. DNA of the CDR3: TGTGCCAGCAGTTTCGGGATGCTGAACACTGAAGCTTTCTTT.

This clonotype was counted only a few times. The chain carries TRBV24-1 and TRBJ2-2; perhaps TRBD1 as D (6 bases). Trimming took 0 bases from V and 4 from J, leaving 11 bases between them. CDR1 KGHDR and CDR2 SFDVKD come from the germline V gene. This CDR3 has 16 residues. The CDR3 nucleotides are TGTGCCACCAGTGATTTGCAGGGGTCGATCACCGGGGAGCTGTTTTTT. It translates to CATSDLQGSITGELFF.

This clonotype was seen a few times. The CDR3 is CSARGTRGETQYF. DNA of the CDR3: TGCAGTGCTAGAGGGACTAGAGGCGAGACCCAGTACTTC. This chain connects TRBV20-1 to TRBJ2-5; 7 positions agree with TRBD2. Trimming cost V 1 base and J 5 bases; bases outside gene matches: 4. There are 13 residues in the CDR3. The germline CDR1 and CDR2 sequences are DFQATT and SNEGSKA (reference sequence).

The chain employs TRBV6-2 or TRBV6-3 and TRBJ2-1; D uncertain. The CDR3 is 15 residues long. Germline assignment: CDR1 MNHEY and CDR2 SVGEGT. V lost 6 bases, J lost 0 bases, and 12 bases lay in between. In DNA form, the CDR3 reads TGTGCCAGCAGCCGCCTGCAGAACTCCTACAATGAGCAGTTCTTC. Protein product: CASSRLQNSYNEQFF.

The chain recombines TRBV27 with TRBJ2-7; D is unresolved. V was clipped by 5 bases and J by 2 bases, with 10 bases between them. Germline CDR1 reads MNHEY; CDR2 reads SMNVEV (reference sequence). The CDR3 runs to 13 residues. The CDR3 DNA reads TGTGCCAGCAGTCTCCTCGGCCCCTACGAGCAGTACTTC. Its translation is CASSLLGPYEQYF.

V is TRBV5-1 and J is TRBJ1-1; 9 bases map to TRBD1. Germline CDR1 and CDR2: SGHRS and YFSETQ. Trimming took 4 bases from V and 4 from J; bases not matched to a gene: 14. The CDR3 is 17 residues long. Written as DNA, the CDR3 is TGCGCCAGCAGCCTAACCCGGGACAGGGCTTGGGGCACTGAAGCTTTCTTT. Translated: CASSLTRDRAWGTEAFF.

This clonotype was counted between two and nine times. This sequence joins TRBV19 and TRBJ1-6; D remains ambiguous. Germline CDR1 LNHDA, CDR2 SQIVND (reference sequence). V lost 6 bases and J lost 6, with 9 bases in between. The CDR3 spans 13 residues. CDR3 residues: CASRMSFNSPLHF. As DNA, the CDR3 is TGTGCCAGTAGAATGTCTTTTAATTCACCCCTCCACTTT.

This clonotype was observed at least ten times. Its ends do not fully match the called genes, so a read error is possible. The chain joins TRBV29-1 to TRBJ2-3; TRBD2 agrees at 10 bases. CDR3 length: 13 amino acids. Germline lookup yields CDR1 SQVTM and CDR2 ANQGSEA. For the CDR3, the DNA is TGCAGCGTGGAAGCGGGGGGGAAAGATACGCAGTATTTT. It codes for CSVEAGGKDTQYF.